This T cell receptor beta chain was observed in a study of control samples from healthy donors and cancer patients. The assay was immunoSEQ multiplex PCR, and TCRdb's table has in-frame clones only and misses some. The table records around 79,000 clones, 80% to 95% of them present only once. This CDR3 contains 16 residues. Germline lookup yields CDR1 MNHNY and CDR2 SVGAGI (reference sequence). V was shortened by 4 bases and J by 11 bases, with 24 bases between the two germline ends. The rearrangement joins TRBV6-6 to TRBJ1-5, with D possibly being TRBD1 (5 bases). Material for sequencing was PBMCs. The receptor comes from a woman between 35 and 50 years old with lung cancer. The CDR3 DNA reads TGTGCCAGCAGTTGGCCCCGAGGGGCTCGGGATCCAACCCAGCATTTT. Its protein is CASSWPRGARDPTQHF.